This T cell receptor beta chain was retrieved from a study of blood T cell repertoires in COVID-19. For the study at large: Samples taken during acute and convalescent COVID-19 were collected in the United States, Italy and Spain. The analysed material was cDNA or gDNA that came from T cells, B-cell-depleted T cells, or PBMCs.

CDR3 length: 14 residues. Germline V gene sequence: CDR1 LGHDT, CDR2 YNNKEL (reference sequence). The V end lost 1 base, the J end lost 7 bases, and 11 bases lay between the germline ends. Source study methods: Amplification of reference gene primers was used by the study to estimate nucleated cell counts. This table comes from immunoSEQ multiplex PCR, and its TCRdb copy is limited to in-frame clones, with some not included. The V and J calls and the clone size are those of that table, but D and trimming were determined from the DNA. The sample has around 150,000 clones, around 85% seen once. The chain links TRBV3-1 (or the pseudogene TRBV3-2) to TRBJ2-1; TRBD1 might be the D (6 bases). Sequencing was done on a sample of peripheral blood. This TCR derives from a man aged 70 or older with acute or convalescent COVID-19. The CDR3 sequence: CASSQAQGRNEQFF. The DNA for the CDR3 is TGTGCCAGCAGCCAAGCGCAGGGGCGGAATGAGCAGTTCTTC.